This T cell receptor (beta chain) was found in a study of cytomegalovirus exposure and HLA in healthy donors. Overall study: The roughly 120 validation repertoires, a later analysis reported, used the same platform as the 600 to 700 first-cohort repertoires. Findings and limits, study-wide: According to the study, around 150 TCR beta chains were cytomegalovirus-associated. That first-cohort TCR clusters tended to co-occur in the roughly 130 validation repertoires was found in a later analysis.

The CDR3 extends over 15 amino acids. V lost 8 bases to trimming and J lost 5 bases, with 18 bases between them. The germline CDR1 and CDR2 sequences are MNHEY and SMNVEV (reference sequence). Sequencing was performed with immunoSEQ multiplex PCR; in TCRdb, only in-frame clones are kept and a portion is missing. The table records roughly 250,000 clones, nearly 90% of them present only once. Points on this clone: The antigen is unknown.

The chain combines TRBV27 with TRBJ2-2; D perhaps matches TRBD2 (6 bases). What was sequenced was PBMCs. This sequence was found in a woman younger than 30 in good health and CMV-seronegative. Here the CDR3 reads CASSPLAQGTGELFF. CDR3 bases: TGTGCCAGCTCCCCCCTAGCGCAAGGTACCGGGGAGCTGTTTTTT.